This T cell receptor beta chain stems from a study of CXCR4 blockade with PD-1 therapy in pancreatic cancer. Study-wide results and limits: More frequent amino acid clones had more nucleotide rearrangements, suggesting convergent selection. Tumor clonality averaged around 0.14 versus 0.05 in healthy blood, not predicting survival. Sequencing covered TCRbeta chains only, not alpha chains.

Profiling relied on immunoSEQ multiplex PCR, and the TCRdb table lists in-frame clones only, not all of them. The sample shows several thousand clones, roughly two fifths of them seen only once. The CDR3 sequence is 15 residues long. The V gene end was trimmed by 5 bases and the J gene end by 2 bases; junction bases not matched to a gene: 5. Per the germline V gene, CDR1 is SGHNT and CDR2 is YENEEA. In this sample, this clone turned up a few times. The antigen remains unidentified. The archived tumor blocks came from patients without neoadjuvant therapy before resection. Material for sequencing was tumor tissue. J is TRBJ2-3 and V is TRBV11-3; 9 bases match TRBD1. The origin of this receptor is a human donor with pancreatic ductal adenocarcinoma. CDR3 in amino acids: CASSPTGGNTDTQYF. The CDR3 DNA is TGTGCCAGCAGCCCCACAGGGGGCAACACAGATACGCAGTATTTT.